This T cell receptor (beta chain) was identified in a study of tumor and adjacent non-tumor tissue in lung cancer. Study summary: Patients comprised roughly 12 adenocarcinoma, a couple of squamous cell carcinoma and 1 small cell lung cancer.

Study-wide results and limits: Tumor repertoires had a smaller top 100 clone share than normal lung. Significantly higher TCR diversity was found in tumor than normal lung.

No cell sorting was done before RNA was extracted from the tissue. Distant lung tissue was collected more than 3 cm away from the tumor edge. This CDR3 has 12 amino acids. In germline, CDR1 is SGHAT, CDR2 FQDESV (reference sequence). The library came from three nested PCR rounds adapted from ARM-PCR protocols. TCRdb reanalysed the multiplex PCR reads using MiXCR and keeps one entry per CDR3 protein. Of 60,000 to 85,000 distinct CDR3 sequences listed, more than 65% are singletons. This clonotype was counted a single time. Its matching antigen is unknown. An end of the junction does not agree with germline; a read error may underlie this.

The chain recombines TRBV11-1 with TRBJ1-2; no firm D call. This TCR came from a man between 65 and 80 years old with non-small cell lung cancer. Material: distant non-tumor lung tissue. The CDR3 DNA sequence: TGTGGCAGCAGCCTATACAGATATGGGTACACCTTC. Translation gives CGSSLYRYGYTF. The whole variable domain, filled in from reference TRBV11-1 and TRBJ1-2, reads EAEVAQSPRYKITEKSQAVAFWCDPISGHATLYWYRQILGQGPELLVQFQDESVVDDSQLPKDRFSAERLKGVDSTLKIQPAELGDSAMYLCGSSLYRYGYTFGSGTRLTVV.